This T cell receptor (beta chain) came from a study of cytomegalovirus exposure and HLA in healthy donors. Study as a whole: The Caucasian-associated ancestry cluster held roughly 80% of under 450 genotyped donors. Study results and caveats: In a later analysis, TCR beta V- and J-gene trimming showed a link to a missense DCLRE1C variant. There were around 160 TCR beta chains listed as cytomegalovirus-associated. Three of the chains that were CMV-associated were confirmed in vitro to be specific for CMV antigens.

With 60 Vbeta and 13 Jbeta primers, the PCR was carried out. Generated by immunoSEQ multiplex PCR, the TCRdb table keeps only in-frame clones and is missing some. The sample lists around 150,000 clones; 80% were seen once. On this clone: Its antigen remains unknown.

The CDR3 consists of 13 residues. Germline V gene lookup returns CDR1 SEHNR and CDR2 FQNEAQ (reference sequence). Trimming took 3 bases from V and 11 from J; bases not matched to a gene: 7. What was sequenced was PBMCs. The receptor's source is a man aged 30 to 39 in good health and CMV-seronegative. The chain combines TRBV7-9 with TRBJ1-1; 9 bases line up with TRBD1. CDR3: CASSLGTGRRAFF. CDR3 in DNA: TGTGCCAGCAGCTTGGGGACAGGGAGGAGGGCTTTCTTT.